This note documents a single TCR beta chain sequence. The data were taken from a study of control samples from healthy donors and cancer patients. V was cut by 1 base and J by 11 bases, with 15 bases left in between. Germline CDR1 is LGHNA and CDR2 is YSLEER. This CDR3 has 15 amino acids. Some clones are missing from TCRdb's copy, which holds only in-frame ones; the method was immunoSEQ multiplex PCR. The data hold about 140,000 clones, with about 91% observed a single time. The source material was blood. The rearrangement joins TRBV4-3 to TRBJ1-6; D is ambiguous. This receptor was taken from a man younger than 30 in good health. CDR3 sequence reads: CASSQAGSPSTPLHF. The CDR3 DNA reads TGCGCCAGCAGCCAAGCCGGGAGTCCTTCCACACCCCTCCACTTT.